The 9 T cell receptor beta chains given below trace back to one sample, sequenced in a study of cytomegalovirus exposure and HLA in healthy donors (dated by TCRdb to 2015 to 2018). Library construction relied on the immunoSEQ multiplex PCR assay. For the multiplex PCR, a mixture combining 60 forward primers for TCR Vbeta segments and 13 reverse primers for TCR Jbeta segments was used. TCRdb carries this immuneACCESS record with in-frame sequences only. Its versions omit some clonotypes, under half of them owing to an unresolved V gene in the studies checked, with the rest unexplained. This sample gives 75,000 to 90,000 clones in total; 85% of them show up just once. The top ten hold around 7.4% of the sample. The specimen was PBMCs. The source is a man aged 35-49 years in good health and CMV-seropositive.

The rearrangement joins TRBV9 to TRBJ2-3; 9 bases map to TRBD1. This CDR3 is built from 16 residues. The V segment lost 3 bases and the J segment 2 bases; nucleotides outside the gene matches: 7. Per the germline V gene, CDR1 is SGDLS and CDR2 is YYNGEE. The CDR3 loop reads CASSEGDRADTDTQYF. CDR3 DNA: TGTGCCAGCAGCGAGGGGGACAGGGCGGACACAGATACGCAGTATTTT.

The CDR3 nucleotides read TGTGCCAGCAGCTTACTAGCGGGAGTGACAGATACGCAGTATTTT. It specifies CASSLLAGVTDTQYF. This chain uses TRBV28 with TRBJ2-3, with 11 bases that match TRBD2. Germline V gene data show CDR1 as MDHEN and CDR2 as SYDVKM. Trimming removed 6 bases from V and 3 bases from J; junction bases left unmatched: 5. CDR3 length equals 15 residues.

This clone was counted only a few times. This chain uses TRBV5-4 with TRBJ1-1; possible D gene TRBD1, 5 bases. The germline V gene encodes CDR1 SGHNT and CDR2 YYREEE (reference sequence). Trimming took off 4 bases at V and 0 bases at J, with 10 bases between the two ends. This CDR3 spans 14 amino acids. The CDR3 is CASSTQGMNTEAFF. In nucleotides, the CDR3 is TGTGCCAGCAGCACCCAGGGTATGAACACTGAAGCTTTCTTT.

In its sample, this clone was seen a few times. The chain links TRBV6-1 to TRBJ2-7; the D is unclear. The CDR3 consists of 11 residues. Per the germline V gene, CDR1 is MNHNS and CDR2 is SASEGT. V shed 6 bases and J shed 2 bases, with 5 bases lying between them. The CDR3 bases are TGTGCCAGCAGGCACACCTACGAGCAGTACTTC. Translating it yields CASRHTYEQYF.

The V call is TRBV4-1, the J call TRBJ1-2, with 8 bases matching TRBD1. The CDR3 runs to 14 residues. Losses at the gene ends were 2 bases for V and 4 bases for J; bases not matched to a gene: 3. CDR1 MGHRA and CDR2 YSYEKL come from the germline V gene. The CDR3 region is CASSQNQGAYGYTF. The DNA of the CDR3 is TGCGCCAGCAGCCAAAACCAGGGGGCCTATGGCTACACCTTC.

The chain carries TRBV6-5 and TRBJ1-1; 8 bases fit TRBD1. V trimming: 2 bases; J trimming: 2 bases; junction bases outside the gene matches: 4. This CDR3 region has 15 residues. The germline CDR1 and CDR2 sequences are MNHEY and SVGAGI. In nucleotides, the CDR3 is TGTGCCAGCAGTTACCTGACAGGGGTTAACACTGAAGCTTTCTTT. It codes for CASSYLTGVNTEAFF.

This clone was detected only once. This rearrangement joins TRBV13 to TRBJ1-2, with D unclear. Germline lookup yields CDR1 PRHDT and CDR2 FYEKMQ (reference sequence). The CDR3 loop spans 16 amino acids. V was cut by 2 bases and J by 3 bases, with 16 bases left in between. CDR3 DNA sequence: TGTGCCAGCAGCTTATTCGATCTTCCTACTGACTATGGCTACACCTTC. This gives the protein CASSLFDLPTDYGYTF.

V usage is TRBV15 and J usage is TRBJ2-1; D possibly corresponds to TRBD1 (7 bases). V lost 5 bases to trimming and J lost 3 bases, with 20 bases between them. Germline assignment: CDR1 LNHNV and CDR2 YYDKDF (reference sequence). This CDR3 region has 17 residues. CDR3 DNA sequence: TGTGCCACCAGCGTAGACAGGGAGGTGGTTAGCTACAATGAGCAGTTCTTC. It yields the protein CATSVDREVVSYNEQFF.

This sequence joins TRBV6-1 and TRBJ1-1; the match to TRBD1 covers 7 bases. CDR3 length: 13 residues. Germline CDR1 is MNHNS and CDR2 is SASEGT. Germline trimming cut 4 bases from V and 4 bases from J; bases unmatched to any gene: 3. CDR3 nucleotide sequence: TGTGCCAGCAGTGTGACAGGGTCCACTGAAGCTTTCTTT. This encodes CASSVTGSTEAFF.